This TCR beta chain derives from a study of blood T cells in healthy people across ages. This clonotype occurred a few times. Antigen unknown. The CDR3 is 16 residues long. The V end was cut by 6 bases, the J end by 7 bases, with 21 bases between. General study findings and limits: The diversity estimates, figures obtained from one million T cells, were considered underestimates. The study could not conclusively compare naive and antigen-experienced cells, given its unsorted PBMCs.

It was with a sample-barcoded 5' primer and a J-beta primer mix that a second PCR of about 6 to 12 cycles was run. Each CDR3 protein is one row after TCRdb ran MiXCR on the 5' RACE reads. The repertoire includes about 640,000 distinct CDR3 sequences, roughly 30% of them detected once, and about 15% sits in the top ten. Every sample yielded at least 6 million isolated PBMCs. Total RNA was extracted at no less than 6 micrograms per sample. The source of this sequence is a woman over 75 in good health. This chain links TRBV12-3 or TRBV12-4 with TRBJ2-2; D is unresolved. Sample: blood. The CDR3 DNA reads as TGTGCCAGCAGCACTTCGTTCATTTCGGGTTTCGGGGAGCTGTTTTTT. This encodes CASSTSFISGFGELFF.